What follows are 10 T cell receptor beta chains derived from one specimen sequenced in a study of OX40 agonist ivuxolimab in advanced cancers. Sequencing was performed with immunoSEQ multiplex PCR; in TCRdb, only in-frame clones are kept and a portion is missing. The repertoire holds over 60,000 clones, with 70% to 90% as singletons. The sample consisted of CD4+ or CD8+ T cells sorted from blood, taken in a trial of the OX40 agonist ivuxolimab. These receptors all stem from an adult with an advanced solid tumor such as melanoma, head and neck, liver or kidney cancer.

The chain joins TRBV5-4 to TRBJ2-2, with D perhaps matching TRBD2 (5 bases). The V end was cut by 4 bases, the J end by 3 bases, with 10 bases between. Germline CDR1 and CDR2: SGHNT and YYREEE (reference sequence). The CDR3 is 14 residues long. CDR3 amino acids: CASSQVSDTGELFF. The DNA for the CDR3 is TGTGCCAGCAGCCAAGTTAGCGACACCGGGGAGCTGTTTTTT.

The chain couples TRBV4-1 to TRBJ1-2, with D unclear. This CDR3 has 14 amino acids. Trimming took off 3 bases at V and 4 bases at J, with 12 bases between the two ends. Looked up from germline, CDR1 is MGHRA and CDR2 is YSYEKL. CDR3 loop: CASSQTYTSYGYTF. DNA of the CDR3: TGCGCCAGCAGCCAGACCTACACTAGCTATGGCTACACCTTC.

This clone showed up just once. The chain uses TRBV7-6 and TRBJ2-2; D is unclear. The CDR3 length is 15 residues. V was cut by 1 base and J by 0 bases, with 6 bases left in between. Germline values: CDR1 SGHVS, CDR2 FNYEAQ. The CDR3 reads CASSLVFPNTGELFF. The CDR3 DNA is TGTGCCAGCAGCTTAGTTTTCCCGAACACCGGGGAGCTGTTTTTT.

The chain combines TRBV27 with TRBJ1-5; the D is unclear. V shed 2 bases and J shed 4 bases, with 9 bases lying between them. The CDR3 has 14 residues. CDR1 MNHEY and CDR2 SMNVEV come from the germline V gene (reference sequence). DNA for the CDR3: TGTGCCAGCAGTTTAGCGGCAGATAATCAGCCCCAGCATTTT. Translating gives CASSLAADNQPQHF.

V usage is TRBV4-1 and J usage is TRBJ1-4, with unresolved D. This CDR3 has 14 amino acids. The germline V and J ends were trimmed by 0 bases and 5 bases, with 7 bases remaining between them. Germline V gives CDR1 MGHRA, CDR2 YSYEKL. The CDR3 loop is CASSQDGRNEKLFF. The CDR3 DNA follows: TGCGCCAGCAGCCAAGACGGCAGGAATGAAAAACTGTTTTTT.

The gene calls are TRBV1 and TRBJ1-1; the table names TRBD1, a call not compared with the DNA. TRBV1 corresponds to a pseudogene. CDR3 length: 20 amino acids. CDR3: CTSSPEEVQTRLTMNTEAFF. The CDR3 region has the DNA TGCACCAGCAGCCCCGAAGAAGTACAGACACGTCTAACCATGAACACTGAAGCTTTCTTT.

This clone has only one observation. The chain carries TRBV5-1 and TRBJ1-3; no firm D call. The germline V gene encodes CDR1 SGHRS and CDR2 YFSETQ. Trimming removed 0 bases from V and 0 bases from J, with 13 bases in between. The CDR3 covers 17 residues. The CDR3 spells CASSLERQDLSGNTIYF. As DNA, the CDR3 is TGCGCCAGCAGCTTGGAGCGGCAGGACCTCTCTGGAAACACCATATATTTT.

This chain uses TRBV5-1 with TRBJ1-1, with a possible D match to TRBD1 (6 bases). Germline loops: CDR1 SGHRS, CDR2 YFSETQ. This CDR3 comprises 13 residues. The V end lost 1 base, the J end lost 4 bases, and 8 bases lay between the germline ends. CDR3 protein: CASSLFRGTEAFF. In nucleotides, the CDR3 is TGCGCCAGCAGCTTGTTCAGGGGCACTGAAGCTTTCTTT.

J is TRBJ2-3 and V is TRBV23-1; no clear D. TRBV23-1 is placed among ORFs of uncertain function. V shed 2 bases and J shed 5 bases, with 2 bases lying between them. The CDR3 is 11 residues long. The CDR3 here is CASSQGDTQYF. CDR3 bases: TGCGCCAGCAGTCAAGGAGATACGCAGTATTTT.

The chain uses TRBV13 and TRBJ2-7; no reliable D call. V lost 4 bases to trimming and J lost 1 base, with 14 bases between them. CDR1 PRHDT and CDR2 FYEKMQ come from the germline V gene (reference sequence). This CDR3 spans 15 amino acids. The CDR3 region is CASSSRLQLSYEQYF. The CDR3 DNA is TGTGCCAGCAGCTCCAGACTCCAGCTATCCTACGAGCAGTACTTC.